This TCR beta chain was sequenced for a study of tumour-infiltrating T cells in Burkitt lymphoma. Deletions cut 4 bases from V and 0 bases from J, with 10 bases between. The CDR3 covers 15 residues. Germline values: CDR1 MGHRA, CDR2 YSYEKL. Repertoires were generated with immunoSEQ multiplex PCR, while TCRdb's copy carries only in-frame clones and drops some. The sample records around 45,000 clones, 31% being singletons. The sample was tumor tissue. The sequence came from a human donor with Burkitt lymphoma. The chain combines TRBV4-1 with TRBJ1-5; D is unclear. The CDR3 nucleotides read TGCGCCAGCAGCCCCGGAGAATATAGCAATCAGCCCCAGCATTTT. Its translation: CASSPGEYSNQPQHF.